Below are 30 T cell receptor beta chains sequenced from a single sample in a study of cytomegalovirus exposure and HLA in healthy donors. Primers for the PCR totalled 60 Vbeta and 13 Jbeta. The protocol was immunoSEQ multiplex PCR, while the TCRdb copy is restricted to in-frame clones and leaves out a portion. In the table there are 250,000 to 350,000 clones, approximately 90% of which are singletons. Sample: PBMCs. These receptors originate from a woman aged 18-29 years in good health and CMV-seronegative.

V usage is TRBV29-1 and J usage is TRBJ1-2; tentative D call: TRBD1 (6 bases). The ends were cut back, 6 bases at V and 4 bases at J, with 9 bases in the middle. This CDR3 comprises 11 residues. Germline values: CDR1 SQVTM, CDR2 ANQGSEA. The CDR3 region is CSVQGTYGYTF. DNA for the CDR3: TGCAGCGTGCAGGGGACCTATGGCTACACCTTC.

The table lists this clone with a few counts. V is TRBV27 and J is TRBJ1-1, with TRBD1 as a possible D gene (6 bases). Looked up from germline, CDR1 is MNHEY and CDR2 is SMNVEV (reference sequence). This CDR3 is built from 17 residues. V was cut by 3 bases and J by 0 bases, with 17 bases left in between. Here the CDR3 reads CASSFRITGQLNTEAFF. The DNA of the CDR3 is TGTGCCAGCAGTTTCCGAATAACAGGGCAACTGAACACTGAAGCTTTCTTT.

This chain links TRBV19 with TRBJ2-3, with D perhaps matching TRBD2 (5 bases). CDR1 and CDR2 (germline): LNHDA, SQIVND (reference sequence). This CDR3 is built from 15 residues. V lost 6 bases to trimming and J lost 6 bases, with 19 bases between them. This CDR3 is CASRPGSLTSDTQYF. CDR3 bases: TGTGCCAGTAGGCCGGGAAGCCTTACGTCTGATACGCAGTATTTT.

The sample holds one count of this clone. The junction departs from germline at one end; a sequencing error may be responsible. The rearrangement uses TRBV7-9 and TRBJ1-2, with D perhaps TRBD1 (6 bases). The germline V gene encodes CDR1 SEHNR and CDR2 FQNEAQ (reference sequence). The CDR3 spans 13 residues. The CDR3: CSSSLAGADGYTF. CDR3 sequence (DNA): TGTTCCAGCAGCTTAGCGGGGGCAGATGGCTACACCTTC. The whole variable domain, filled in from reference TRBV7-9 and TRBJ1-2, reads DTGVSQNPRHKITKRGQNVTFRCDPISEHNRLYWYRQTLGQGPEFLTYFQNEAQLEKSRLLSDRFSAERPKGSFSTLEIQRTEQGDSAMYLCSSSLAGADGYTFGSGTRLTVV.

This clone was recorded a few times. V gene TRBV6-1 combines with J gene TRBJ2-2; 9 positions agree with TRBD1. The CDR3 is 14 amino acids. Looked up from germline, CDR1 is MNHNS and CDR2 is SASEGT. J was trimmed by 6 bases and V by 6 bases; bases with no gene match: 5. The DNA for the CDR3 is TGTGCCAGCAGAGACAGGGGGGAAGCCGGGGAGCTGTTTTTT. Translation gives CASRDRGEAGELFF.

The chain couples TRBV18 to TRBJ2-1, with D unclear. In germline, CDR1 is KGHSH, CDR2 LQKENI. The CDR3 extends over 14 amino acids. V was cut by 3 bases and J by 8 bases, with 14 bases left in between. This CDR3 is CASSPRASVDEQFF. CDR3 in DNA: TGTGCCAGCTCACCTCGAGCAAGTGTAGATGAGCAGTTCTTC.

The chain joins TRBV2 to TRBJ2-1; 13 positions agree with TRBD2. The CDR3 totals 18 residues. Germline trimming cut 6 bases from V and 0 bases from J; bases unmatched to any gene: 8. The germline V gene has CDR1 SNHLY and CDR2 FYNNEI. The CDR3 nucleotides read TGTGCCAGCAGCGTGACTAGCGGGGGGTCATACTCCTACAATGAGCAGTTCTTC. Translating it yields CASSVTSGGSYSYNEQFF. The entire variable domain, with the rest obtained from reference TRBV2 and TRBJ2-1, is as follows: EPEVTQTPSHQVTQMGQEVILRCVPISNHLYFYWYRQILGQKVEFLVSFYNNEISEKSEIFDDQFSVERPDGSNFTLKIRSTKLEDSAMYFCASSVTSGGSYSYNEQFFGPGTRLTVL.

In this sample, this clone turned up once. Here the CDR3 DNA reads TGCGCCAGCAGCCAAGCTTTGGGGGCCCCCTTGTTCAGCGAGCAGTACTTC. Translating gives CASSQALGAPLFSEQYF. V gene TRBV4-1 combines with J gene TRBJ2-7; TRBD1 might be the D (6 bases). V lost 1 base to trimming and J lost 6 bases, with 22 bases between them. The CDR3 runs 17 residues. Germline V lookup: CDR1 MGHRA, CDR2 YSYEKL.

The chain is built from TRBV5-6 and TRBJ1-6; tentatively, D is TRBD1 (5 bases). Trimming removed 4 bases at V and 9 bases at J, with 20 bases between. Germline-derived CDR1 and CDR2 are SGHDT and YYEEEE. The CDR3 has 16 residues. CDR3: CASSPIRPGGGSPLHF. Written as DNA, the CDR3 is TGTGCCAGCAGCCCCATTAGACCGGGCGGGGGTTCACCCCTCCACTTT.

The chain joins TRBV19 to TRBJ1-4, with 9 bases identical to TRBD1. The V and J ends lost 3 bases and 8 bases, in that order; junction bases with no gene match: 4. This CDR3 contains 14 residues. In germline, CDR1 is LNHDA, CDR2 SQIVND (reference sequence). The CDR3 coding sequence is TGTGCCAGTAGTATCGGGACAGGGAGGGAAAAACTGTTTTTT. This sequence encodes CASSIGTGREKLFF.

This chain's CDR3 is CATSRLAGFNEQFF. The CDR3 DNA reads TGTGCCACCAGCAGACTAGCGGGGTTCAATGAGCAGTTCTTC. This rearrangement joins TRBV15 to TRBJ2-1, with TRBD2 matching over 9 bases. Looked up from germline, CDR1 is LNHNV and CDR2 is YYDKDF (reference sequence). With V trimmed by 2 bases and J by 6 bases, 2 bases remained unmatched. This CDR3 has 14 residues.

The V gene is TRBV5-1, the J gene TRBJ2-7; D is unresolved. V was clipped by 4 bases and J by 3 bases, with 8 bases between them. CDR1 and CDR2 (germline): SGHRS, YFSETQ. The CDR3 length is 12 residues. The CDR3 loop is CASSPESYEQYF. The CDR3, as DNA: TGCGCCAGCAGCCCGGAGAGCTACGAGCAGTACTTC.

Comments on this clone: Within the sample, other DNA sequences also encode this same CDR3. V usage is TRBV20-1 and J usage is TRBJ1-1; D remains unclear. Germline CDR1 is DFQATT and CDR2 is SNEGSKA (reference sequence). Trimming cost V 6 bases and J 0 bases, with 5 bases left between them. The CDR3 covers 11 residues. CDR3 loop: CSAPLNTEAFF. Here the CDR3 DNA reads TGCAGTGCCCCTTTGAACACTGAAGCTTTCTTT.

The CDR3 spells CASSRRDRGNVLETQYF. For the CDR3, the DNA is TGTGCCAGCAGTCGCCGGGACAGGGGCAATGTGCTGGAGACCCAGTACTTC. The gene calls are TRBV14 and TRBJ2-5, with 10 bases matching TRBD1. Germline V CDR1 and CDR2: SGHDN, FVKESK. CDR3 size: 17 residues. V shed 6 bases, J shed 5 bases, and the junction held 15 bases outside the gene matches.

The J gene is TRBJ2-7, the V gene TRBV27; D possibly corresponds to TRBD1 (6 bases). Germline-derived CDR1 and CDR2 are MNHEY and SMNVEV (reference sequence). This CDR3 spans 15 amino acids. V lost 5 bases, J lost 0 bases, and 14 bases lay in between. The CDR3 region has the DNA TGTGCCAGCAGTACCCAAGGGGGACCCTCCTACGAGCAGTACTTC. This translates into CASSTQGGPSYEQYF.

The CDR3 sequence is CASMWAEAFF. The CDR3 DNA follows: TGTGCCAGCATGTGGGCGGAAGCTTTCTTT. The chain links TRBV2 to TRBJ1-1; D gene unclear. This CDR3 is 10 amino acids long. Trimming left V 7 bases short and J 8 bases short, with 8 bases between. Germline V gives CDR1 SNHLY, CDR2 FYNNEI.

The chain joins TRBV7-6 to TRBJ2-3; 7 positions agree with TRBD2. V was clipped by 2 bases and J by 0 bases; unmatched bases: 5. This CDR3 has 16 amino acids. Germline loops: CDR1 SGHVS, CDR2 FNYEAQ. CDR3 sequence reads: CASSLWASGSTDTQYF. The CDR3 DNA sequence: TGTGCCAGCAGCTTATGGGCTAGCGGTAGCACAGATACGCAGTATTTT.

This clone occurred once. This sequence joins TRBV5-1 and TRBJ2-7; tentatively, D is TRBD2 (6 bases). There are 14 residues in the CDR3. Germline values: CDR1 SGHRS, CDR2 YFSETQ. Trimming left V 7 bases short and J 4 bases short, with 18 bases between. In DNA form, the CDR3 reads TGCGCCAGCCGCGTGGGGGGAGGTCTATACGAGCAGTACTTC. Its protein product is CASRVGGGLYEQYF.

The sample holds a few counts of this clone. V and J are TRBV6-5 and TRBJ1-1; 8 nucleotides line up with TRBD1. This CDR3 spans 16 amino acids. Unmatched junction bases numbered 7, after V lost 2 bases and J lost 2 bases. CDR1 is MNHEY, CDR2 SVGAGI, per germline. CDR3 region: CASSYDYRGTNTEAFF. The CDR3 DNA follows: TGTGCCAGCAGTTACGACTACAGGGGGACAAACACTGAAGCTTTCTTT.

V is TRBV21-1 and J is TRBJ2-7; the DNA was not used to check the table's D call, TRBD1. TRBV21-1 is an annotated pseudogene. The length of the CDR3 is 18 residues. The CDR3 nucleotides read TGTGCCAGCAGCTCCGTTGAAGGGCAGGACAGGCCAACCTACGAGCAGTACTTC. This translates into CASSSVEGQDRPTYEQYF.

The chain recombines TRBV11-2 with TRBJ1-1, with a tentative D call TRBD1 (6 bases). V lost 5 bases and J lost 0, with 13 bases in between. The CDR3 covers 15 residues. In germline, CDR1 is SGHAT, CDR2 FQNNGV. This CDR3 is CASSPLDRLNTEAFF. CDR3 DNA: TGTGCCAGCAGCCCGCTGGACAGATTGAACACTGAAGCTTTCTTT. The full variable domain, with the rest looked up from reference TRBV11-2 and TRBJ1-1, is EAGVAQSPRYKIIEKRQSVAFWCNPISGHATLYWYQQILGQGPKLLIQFQNNGVVDDSQLPKDRFSAERLKGVDSTLKIQPAKLEDSAVYLCASSPLDRLNTEAFFGQGTRLTVV.

The chain links TRBV5-1 to TRBJ2-3, with TRBD2 identical over 8 bases. After removal of 2 bases from V and 7 bases from J, the junction contained 9 bases not matched to a gene. Germline V gene lookup returns CDR1 SGHRS and CDR2 YFSETQ. This CDR3 comprises 15 residues. The CDR3 DNA reads TGCGCCAGCAGCTTACTAGCGGACCTAGGTTATACGCAGTATTTT. Its protein product is CASSLLADLGYTQYF.

This clone came up a few times. The gene calls are TRBV4-1 and TRBJ2-3; TRBD1 matches at 9 bases. The CDR3 is 14 residues long. Looked up from germline, CDR1 is MGHRA and CDR2 is YSYEKL. Trimming at V came to 4 bases and at J to 4 bases, leaving 3 bases not matched to a gene. The CDR3 sequence: CASSRTGVADTQYF. The CDR3 nucleotides read TGCGCCAGCAGCCGGACAGGGGTGGCAGATACGCAGTATTTT.

The chain employs TRBV5-1 and TRBJ1-1; no reliable D call. This CDR3 region has 14 residues. Germline V CDR1 and CDR2: SGHRS, YFSETQ. Deletions cut 0 bases from V and 2 bases from J, with 8 bases between. The CDR3 protein is CASSLGRSNTEAFF. DNA of the CDR3: TGCGCCAGCAGCTTGGGACGGAGTAACACTGAAGCTTTCTTT.

This rearrangement joins TRBV6-1 to TRBJ2-7; TRBD2 might be the D (5 bases). CDR1 is MNHNS, CDR2 SASEGT, per germline. The CDR3 runs to 15 residues. V dropped 8 bases and J dropped 5 bases, with 22 bases sitting between them. The CDR3 is CASEDAALHGNEQYF. The DNA for the CDR3 is TGTGCCAGCGAAGACGCAGCCCTCCACGGGAACGAGCAGTACTTC.

V gene TRBV19 combines with J gene TRBJ2-7; 7 positions agree with TRBD1. The CDR3 is 13 amino acids. Germline trimming cut 6 bases from V and 2 bases from J; bases unmatched to any gene: 4. From germline, CDR1 is LNHDA and CDR2 SQIVND (reference sequence). CDR3 in amino acids: CASSHQGAYEQYF. For the CDR3, the DNA is TGTGCCAGTAGCCATCAGGGGGCCTACGAGCAGTACTTC.

The V call is TRBV5-1, the J call TRBJ2-1, with TRBD1 matching 11 bases. The CDR3 extends over 16 amino acids. V was clipped by 0 bases and J by 4 bases; unmatched bases: 3. Germline V gene data show CDR1 as SGHRS and CDR2 as YFSETQ. CDR3 residues: CASSLEGTGGYNEQFF. The CDR3 DNA follows: TGCGCCAGCAGCTTGGAAGGGACAGGGGGGTACAATGAGCAGTTCTTC.

The J gene is TRBJ1-1, the V gene TRBV5-4; unclear D gene. CDR1 is SGHNT, CDR2 YYREEE, per germline (reference sequence). The V end was cut by 3 bases, the J end by 5 bases, with 5 bases between. The CDR3 runs to 11 residues. CDR3 protein: CASSSSTEAFF. For the CDR3, the DNA is TGTGCCAGCAGCTCTAGTACTGAAGCTTTCTTT.

The chain combines TRBV27 with TRBJ1-4, with 8 nucleotides matching TRBD1. CDR3 length: 15 residues. V lost 5 bases and J lost 3; bases outside the gene matches: 5. CDR1 is MNHEY, CDR2 SMNVEV, per germline (reference sequence). CDR3 region: CASSHPDRANEKLFF. CDR3 coding DNA: TGTGCCAGCAGTCACCCGGACAGGGCTAATGAAAAACTGTTTTTT.

The chain is built from TRBV5-1 and TRBJ2-1; 7 positions match TRBD2. Germline loops: CDR1 SGHRS, CDR2 YFSETQ. The CDR3 spans 15 residues. J was trimmed by 8 bases and V by 0 bases; bases with no gene match: 8. DNA of the CDR3: TGCGCCAGCAGCTTGGAGACTAGCCCCCTCCATGAGCAGTTCTTC. Its protein is CASSLETSPLHEQFF.